A selection of T cell receptor beta chains follows, all from one sample in a study of T cell changes during pregnancy in multiple sclerosis. The data were produced by immunoSEQ multiplex PCR, yet TCRdb's version contains in-frame clones alone and is incomplete. The profile shows roughly 30,000 clones, roughly 91% of them singletons. Sample: CD4+ T cells from peripheral blood mononuclear cells, taken in the second trimester of pregnancy. The origin of the receptors is a female donor with multiple sclerosis, enrolled in a pregnancy study. The conserved cysteine and the conserved F or W are not part of the CDR3 here. Fields, in order: V gene, D gene, J gene, CDR3 protein. The D gene is left open where the match is weak.

TRBV5-4,-,TRBJ1-2,ASSPTPGDFGYT
TRBV5-6,TRBD2,TRBJ2-5,ASSFPTSGSGETQY
TRBV10-2,TRBD1,TRBJ1-2,ASGTGVSYGYT
TRBV28,-,TRBJ2-1,ASRISGFSSYNEQF
TRBV5-1,TRBD1,TRBJ2-3,ASSVGTGVRTDTQY
TRBV10-3,TRBD1,TRBJ1-2,AIGGTGGTGGYT
TRBV4-2,-,TRBJ1-2,ASSQDRTGNYGYT
TRBV6-5,-,TRBJ1-3,ASSSDGNSGNTIY
TRBV4-2,TRBD1,TRBJ1-3,ASSPGQGGSGNTIY
TRBV6-6,-,TRBJ1-2,ASSYSMSGGGYT
TRBV9,TRBD2,TRBJ2-7,ASSATPLAGGEY
TRBV2,-,TRBJ1-2,ASSREGVPYGYT
TRBV5-1,-,TRBJ1-1,ASSLAGRQGGAEAF
TRBV9,TRBD2,TRBJ2-3,ASSVGTSGTDTQY
TRBV28,-,TRBJ1-1,ASRPWTVDSEAF
TRBV27,-,TRBJ2-7,ASSLVGRPYEQY
TRBV5-4,TRBD2,TRBJ2-7,ASSAGPSGSYEQY
TRBV7-3,-,TRBJ2-1,APSPDYPGNEQF
TRBV6-5,TRBD2,TRBJ2-7,ASRGGSYEQY
TRBV6-5,-,TRBJ2-5,ASSYGLARPETQY
TRBV4-2,TRBD2,TRBJ2-1,ASSPRAGVVNEQF
TRBV2,-,TRBJ1-5,ASSRGRGNQPQH
TRBV11-2,TRBD2,TRBJ2-7,ASSPGTSGSYEQY
TRBV27,-,TRBJ2-1,ASSFGRTVLNEQF
TRBV2,TRBD1,TRBJ1-5,ASSEVRTGGAQH
TRBV27,TRBD2,TRBJ2-5,ASSLSPWGGETQY
TRBV9,TRBD2,TRBJ2-1,ASSVGRGGFNEQF
TRBV5-5,-,TRBJ1-2,ASSMDLRRANYGYT
TRBV10-2,-,TRBJ1-3,ASIGPATKSGNTIY
TRBV29-1,-,TRBJ2-7,SVEGSSYEQY
TRBV5-5,-,TRBJ2-6,ASSLGGSSGANVLT
TRBV10-3,TRBD1,TRBJ1-1,AISVGQVNTEAF
TRBV5-1,-,TRBJ2-1,ASSLVRSSVNEQF
TRBV30,TRBD1,TRBJ2-2,AWLGHRGGELF
TRBV5-1,TRBD1,TRBJ1-6,ASSISGGGSPLH
TRBV9,TRBD2,TRBJ2-1,ASSVLGGRAGVGYEQF
TRBV11-2,TRBD2,TRBJ2-4,ASSGLAGAGIQY
TRBV5-1,-,TRBJ2-1,ASSLERRRSYNEQF
TRBV7-3,-,TRBJ2-1,ASSFFDTRRDEQF